Below are 19 T cell receptor beta chains sequenced from a single sample in a study of blood T cell repertoires in COVID-19. Clones were sequenced by immunoSEQ multiplex PCR, and TCRdb holds only the in-frame ones, with some missing. The sample records about 200,000 clones, roughly 84% being singletons. Sequenced input: PBMCs or T cells enriched from blood (not recorded which). The receptors here all came from a man aged 35 to 55 who had recovered from COVID-19.

The chain uses TRBV5-1 and TRBJ1-5; D might be TRBD1 (5 bases). V dropped 4 bases and J dropped 4 bases, with 15 bases sitting between them. This CDR3 has 15 amino acids. The germline V gene has CDR1 SGHRS and CDR2 YFSETQ. The CDR3 loop reads CASSLWGAENQPQHF. The CDR3 coding sequence is TGCGCCAGCAGCCTATGGGGCGCGGAGAATCAGCCCCAGCATTTT.

The V gene is TRBV7-9, the J gene TRBJ1-2; possibly TRBD1 for D (6 bases). Germline-derived CDR1 and CDR2 are SEHNR and FQNEAQ (reference sequence). The V end was cut by 4 bases, the J end by 3 bases, with 15 bases between. The CDR3 length is 15 residues. This chain's CDR3 is CASSSSSTGYYGYTF. The DNA for the CDR3 is TGTGCCAGCAGCTCGTCCTCGACAGGATACTATGGCTACACCTTC.

The rearrangement links TRBV5-4 to TRBJ1-1, with D perhaps TRBD1 (6 bases). The CDR3 is 16 amino acids. With 4 bases removed from V and 5 bases from J, the gap between germline ends came to 21 bases. The V gene's germline CDR1 is SGHNT and CDR2 YYREEE (reference sequence). CDR3: CASSPNSQGSYTEAFF. The CDR3 DNA sequence: TGTGCCAGCAGCCCTAATTCCCAGGGGTCTTATACTGAAGCTTTCTTT.

This sequence joins TRBV5-1 and TRBJ2-3; tentatively, D is TRBD2 (6 bases). The V and J ends lost 5 bases and 4 bases respectively, with 17 bases between them. There are 15 residues in the CDR3. CDR1 is SGHRS, CDR2 YFSETQ, per germline. CDR3 amino acids: CASRGTRGGSDTQYF. CDR3 DNA: TGCGCCAGCAGAGGGACGCGGGGAGGATCAGATACGCAGTATTTT.

The genes are TRBV21-1 and TRBJ2-7; the D segment call TRBD1 is taken from the table without a DNA check. TRBV21-1 is termed a pseudogene. The CDR3 has 16 amino acids. The CDR3 region is CASSLRWRDRVHEQYF. The CDR3 DNA is TGTGCCAGCAGCTTGAGATGGCGGGACAGGGTCCACGAGCAGTACTTC.

The chain links TRBV19 to TRBJ2-7, with 7 bases matching TRBD2. This CDR3 region has 15 residues. Germline V gene data show CDR1 as LNHDA and CDR2 as SQIVND (reference sequence). Trimming took 5 bases from V and 4 from J; bases not matched to a gene: 11. The CDR3 loop reads CASSPPGLGKYEQYF. The CDR3 region has the DNA TGTGCCAGTAGTCCACCAGGACTAGGGAAGTACGAGCAGTACTTC. Variable domain in full (rest from reference TRBV19 and TRBJ2-7): DGGITQSPKYLFRKEGQNVTLSCEQNLNHDAMYWYRQDPGQGLRLIYYSQIVNDFQKGDIAEGYSVSREKKESFPLTVTSAQKNPTAFYLCASSPPGLGKYEQYFGPGTRLTVT.

This chain uses TRBV7-2 with TRBJ2-1; TRBD2 matches at 10 bases. With 1 base clipped from V and 9 bases from J, the junction kept 15 bases outside the gene matches. This CDR3 is 18 amino acids long. Germline values: CDR1 SGHTA, CDR2 FQGNSA. CDR3 nucleotides: TGTGCCAGCAGCTTAGATAAAGTCGGTCCGCTAGCGGGGGTTGAGCAGTTCTTC. Translated: CASSLDKVGPLAGVEQFF.

J is TRBJ2-7 and V is TRBV30, with 9 positions matching TRBD1. Trimming cost V 5 bases and J 6 bases; bases outside gene matches: 5. The CDR3 runs 12 residues. CDR1 and CDR2 from the germline V gene are GTSNPN and SVGIG (reference sequence). For the CDR3, the DNA is TGTGCCTGGGGGGACAGGGACAGCGAGCAGTACTTC. It translates to CAWGDRDSEQYF.

The CDR3 is CAWSGGRGNGYTF. CDR3 nucleotides: TGTGCCTGGAGTGGTGGAAGGGGTAATGGCTACACCTTC. The V and J genes are TRBV30 and TRBJ1-2; D is possibly TRBD1 (5 bases). The V gene lost 1 base and the J gene lost 6 bases, with 12 bases spanning the gap. There are 13 residues in the CDR3. Looked up from germline, CDR1 is GTSNPN and CDR2 is SVGIG (reference sequence).

In the case of this clone: The sample carries other DNA sequences with the same CDR3. CDR3 region: CASSQGGLSNQPQHF. The DNA of the CDR3 is TGCGCCAGCAGCCAAGGGGGACTTAGCAATCAGCCCCAGCATTTT. The chain has TRBV4-1 and TRBJ1-5; TRBD1 might be the D (5 bases). The germline V and J ends were trimmed by 1 base and 0 bases, with 7 bases remaining between them. Germline V CDR1 and CDR2: MGHRA, YSYEKL. The CDR3 consists of 15 residues.

CDR3 protein: CASSLYAGQGEFF. The CDR3 DNA is TGTGCCAGCAGCTTGTACGCGGGACAGGGTGAGTTCTTC. This chain connects TRBV5-4 to TRBJ2-1; 9 bases are shared with TRBD1. Germline V gene data show CDR1 as SGHNT and CDR2 as YYREEE (reference sequence). The junction had 7 bases not matched to a gene; V was cut back by 1 base and J by 14 bases. The CDR3 contains 13 residues.

This clone was observed a few times. This rearrangement joins TRBV3-1 (or the pseudogene TRBV3-2) to TRBJ1-6, with 12 bases matching TRBD1. The CDR3 sequence is 15 residues long. J was trimmed by 10 bases and V by 7 bases; bases with no gene match: 8. Germline CDR1 reads LGHDT; CDR2 reads YNNKEL (reference sequence). This chain's CDR3 is CASTTAGTGGSPLHF. CDR3 nucleotide sequence: TGTGCCAGCACCACAGCCGGGACAGGGGGCTCACCCCTCCACTTT.

The chain combines TRBV5-8 with TRBJ1-5; D is undetermined. CDR1 is SGHTS, CDR2 YDEGEE, per germline. There are 15 residues in the CDR3. Trimming removed 3 bases from V and 1 base from J, with 11 bases in between. This CDR3 is CASSSYRRSNQPQHF. The CDR3, as DNA: TGTGCCAGCAGCTCCTACCGTAGAAGCAATCAGCCCCAGCATTTT.

The genes are TRBV9 and TRBJ1-4, with 12 bases aligning to TRBD1. CDR1 and CDR2 from the germline V gene are SGDLS and YYNGEE. The CDR3 has 14 residues. Losses at the gene ends were 4 bases for V and 8 bases for J; bases not matched to a gene: 3. CDR3: CASSLGTGGEKLFF. CDR3 nucleotides: TGTGCCAGCAGCCTGGGGACAGGGGGCGAAAAACTGTTTTTT.

In this sample, this clone turned up once. The V call is TRBV7-2, the J call TRBJ1-2; 7 positions match TRBD1. Trimming at V came to 6 bases and at J to 8 bases, leaving 9 bases not matched to a gene. The CDR3 has 13 amino acids. Looked up from germline, CDR1 is SGHTA and CDR2 is FQGNSA. CDR3 amino acids: CASSHRQGRGYTF. The CDR3 DNA follows: TGTGCCAGCAGTCATAGACAGGGACGCGGCTACACCTTC. Full variable domain (remainder filled in from reference TRBV7-2 and TRBJ1-2): GAGVSQSPSNKVTEKGKDVELRCDPISGHTALYWYRQSLGQGLEFLIYFQGNSAPDKSGLPSDRFSAERTGGSVSTLTIQRTQQEDSAVYLCASSHRQGRGYTFGSGTRLTVV.

The V gene is TRBV27, the J gene TRBJ1-5, with TRBD1 as a possible D gene (6 bases). Trimming took 1 base from V and 4 from J, leaving 14 bases between them. The CDR3 length is 16 residues. Germline V gene data show CDR1 as MNHEY and CDR2 as SMNVEV (reference sequence). CDR3 sequence (DNA): TGTGCCAGCAGTTTATTGTCCGGGACACCAAATCAGCCCCAGCATTTT. It translates to CASSLLSGTPNQPQHF.

This clone was picked up a small number of times. J is TRBJ2-3 and V is TRBV2; TRBD1 might be the D (5 bases). The germline gives CDR1 SNHLY, CDR2 FYNNEI. The CDR3 extends over 14 amino acids. Trimming took off 8 bases at V and 1 base at J, with 13 bases between the two ends. The CDR3 spells CASRMQGRTDTQYF. The DNA of the CDR3 is TGTGCCAGCCGGATGCAGGGCCGCACAGATACGCAGTATTTT.

V usage is TRBV5-4 and J usage is TRBJ2-5, with 8 nucleotides matching TRBD1. CDR3 length equals 16 residues. CDR1 and CDR2 from the germline V gene are SGHNT and YYREEE (reference sequence). Losses at the gene ends were 0 bases for V and 0 bases for J; bases not matched to a gene: 4. CDR3 bases: TGTGCCAGCAGCTTGGGGGGACAGGCTTACCAAGAGACCCAGTACTTC. Translating gives CASSLGGQAYQETQYF.

This chain connects TRBV4-1 to TRBJ1-5; maybe TRBD1 (5 bases). The CDR3 has 16 residues. V lost 2 bases to trimming and J lost 0 bases, with 11 bases between them. Germline V lookup: CDR1 MGHRA, CDR2 YSYEKL. The CDR3 loop is CASSQRLQVSNQPQHF. CDR3 sequence (DNA): TGCGCCAGCAGCCAACGATTACAGGTTAGCAATCAGCCCCAGCATTTT.